The 18 T cell receptor beta chains below all came from one sample that was sequenced in a study of blood T cells in healthy people across ages. Sample-barcoded 5' priming and a J-beta primer mix drove a second PCR of roughly 6 to 12 cycles. TCRdb fed the 5' RACE reads into MiXCR, producing one record per CDR3 protein. Altogether approximately 780,000 distinct CDR3 sequences are present, 20% to 30% being singletons, with the ten largest covering less than 3.5%. These sequences were also reported in another study, on T cells of mothers and their children.

The sample comprised blood. These receptors were taken from a boy younger than 18 in good health.

The table lists this clonotype with a few counts. The genes are TRBV12-3 or TRBV12-4 and TRBJ1-2; D is perhaps TRBD1 (5 bases). This CDR3 contains 15 residues. V was cut by 3 bases and J by 4 bases, with 15 bases left in between. The CDR3 here is CASSLGSGGPYGYTF. Written as DNA, the CDR3 is TGTGCCAGCAGTTTGGGGTCGGGGGGACCCTATGGCTACACCTTC.

Comment on this clonotype: At one of its ends the junction is not consistent with the germline gene, which may arise from a read error. This chain uses TRBV3-1 with TRBJ1-1, with D possibly TRBD1 on 6 matching bases. In germline, CDR1 is LGHDT, CDR2 YNNKEL (reference sequence). The CDR3 has 16 residues. The CDR3 region is CPSSQGRGIVNTEAFF. As DNA, the CDR3 is TGTCCCAGCAGCCAGGGGAGAGGTATTGTGAACACTGAAGCTTTCTTT.

Regarding this clonotype: Here the CDR3 omits its conserved ending phenylalanine or tryptophan, so a read error is the likely source. The rearrangement uses TRBV12-3 or TRBV12-4 and TRBJ2-3; 8 bases agree with TRBD1. This CDR3 contains 12 residues. J was trimmed by 7 bases and V by 6 bases; bases with no gene match: 3. The CDR3 loop reads CASSWTGYTQYL. The CDR3, as DNA: TGTGCCAGCAGCTGGACAGGGTATACGCAGTATCTT.

V usage is TRBV20-1 and J usage is TRBJ2-7; 12 bases align to TRBD2. Germline V gene sequence: CDR1 DFQATT, CDR2 SNEGSKA (reference sequence). V dropped 4 bases and J dropped 6; count of bases not matched to a gene: 10. The CDR3 spans 15 residues. CDR3 sequence reads: CSATRLAGVRGEQYF. The DNA of the CDR3 is TGCAGTGCTACCCGACTAGCGGGGGTGAGGGGCGAGCAGTACTTC.

The rearrangement uses TRBV12-3 or TRBV12-4 and TRBJ2-5; either TRBD1 or TRBD2 may supply D (6 bases each). Trimming left V 7 bases short and J 7 bases short, with 16 bases between. The CDR3 has 13 amino acids. The CDR3 loop reads CASNMGGHSTQYF. The DNA of the CDR3 is TGTGCCAGCAATATGGGGGGACATTCGACCCAGTACTTC.

The chain recombines TRBV28 with TRBJ2-3; D is uncertain. The V end was cut by 3 bases, the J end by 0 bases, with 16 bases between. Germline loops: CDR1 MDHEN, CDR2 SYDVKM. This CDR3 spans 17 amino acids. CDR3 coding DNA: TGTGCCAGCAGTTTGATTTCGGCCGGAACTAGCACAGATACGCAGTATTTT. Protein product: CASSLISAGTSTDTQYF. The full variable domain, its missing parts supplied by reference TRBV28 and TRBJ2-3, is DVKVTQSSRYLVKRTGEKVFLECVQDMDHENMFWYRQDPGLGLRLIYFSYDVKMKEKGDIPEGYSVSREKKERFSLILESASTNQTSMYLCASSLISAGTSTDTQYFGPGTRLTVL.

The chain uses TRBV29-1 and TRBJ2-1, with 10 bases lining up with TRBD2. The CDR3 extends over 16 amino acids. Looked up from germline, CDR1 is SQVTM and CDR2 is ANQGSEA. Trimming removed 8 bases from V and 4 bases from J; junction bases left unmatched: 14. CDR3 sequence (DNA): TGCAGCTCACGACCCTTTCTAGCGGGGGAATACAATGAGCAGTTCTTC. Protein: CSSRPFLAGEYNEQFF.

There are a few counts of this clonotype. The V gene is TRBV28, the J gene TRBJ2-3; D unclear. The CDR3 loop spans 13 amino acids. The V end lost 4 bases, the J end lost 0 bases, and 5 bases lay between the germline ends. Germline CDR1 reads MDHEN; CDR2 reads SYDVKM. CDR3 coding DNA: TGTGCCAGCAGTTCAGTTAGCACAGATACGCAGTATTTT. The encoded protein is CASSSVSTDTQYF.

The CDR3 coding sequence is TGCGCCAGCAGCTTGGTAGGGTACAGCGGCTACACCTTC. This encodes CASSLVGYSGYTF. The chain recombines TRBV5-1 with TRBJ1-2; no definite D call. The CDR3 extends over 13 amino acids. With 0 bases removed from V and 8 bases from J, the gap between germline ends came to 11 bases. The germline CDR1 and CDR2 sequences are SGHRS and YFSETQ. Complete variable domain (other parts from reference TRBV5-1 and TRBJ1-2): KAGVTQTPRYLIKTRGQQVTLSCSPISGHRSVSWYQQTPGQGLQFLFEYFSETQRNKGNFPGRFSGRQFSNSRSEMNVSTLELGDSALYLCASSLVGYSGYTFGSGTRLTVV.

This clonotype was counted many times. The V gene is TRBV28, the J gene TRBJ2-7; maybe TRBD1 (6 bases). CDR1 and CDR2 (germline): MDHEN, SYDVKM. With 6 bases removed from V and 1 base from J, the gap between germline ends came to 7 bases. The CDR3 is 12 amino acids. As DNA, the CDR3 is TGTGCCAGCAGGACAGGTTCCTACGAGCAGTACTTC. It encodes CASRTGSYEQYF.

The chain has TRBV7-9 and TRBJ2-4; D is unclear. Trimming left V 1 base short and J 8 bases short, with 12 bases between. Per the germline V gene, CDR1 is SEHNR and CDR2 is FQNEAQ (reference sequence). The CDR3 spans 14 residues. CDR3 nucleotides: TGTGCCAGCAGCTTAGACGGGTCTTGGGACATTCAGTACTTC. Protein product: CASSLDGSWDIQYF.

This clonotype was seen only a few times. The chain is built from TRBV9 and TRBJ1-3; the match to TRBD1 covers 7 bases. The CDR3 is 15 residues long. CDR1 and CDR2 from the germline V gene are SGDLS and YYNGEE. V was clipped by 4 bases and J by 0 bases; unmatched bases: 4. This CDR3 reads CASSPGQYSGNTIYF. CDR3 in DNA: TGTGCCAGCAGCCCGGGACAGTACTCTGGAAACACCATATATTTT.

CDR3 amino acids: CASSPRGRGTEAFF. The CDR3 coding sequence is TGTGCCAGCAGCCCAAGGGGGCGCGGGACTGAAGCTTTCTTT. V usage is TRBV3-1 and J usage is TRBJ1-1; 7 nucleotides align to TRBD1. V trimming: 4 bases; J trimming: 5 bases; junction bases outside the gene matches: 7. Per the germline V gene, CDR1 is LGHDT and CDR2 is YNNKEL (reference sequence). This CDR3 is 14 amino acids long. The entire variable domain, with the rest obtained from reference TRBV3-1 and TRBJ1-1, is as follows: DTAVSQTPKYLVTQMGNDKSIKCEQNLGHDTMYWYKQDSKKFLKIMFSYNNKELIINETVPNRFSPKSPDKAHLNLHINSLELGDSAVYFCASSPRGRGTEAFFGQGTRLTVV.

This chain uses TRBV27 with TRBJ1-2, with 10 bases matching TRBD1. The CDR3 has 14 amino acids. The germline CDR1 and CDR2 sequences are MNHEY and SMNVEV (reference sequence). The V gene end was trimmed by 3 bases and the J gene end by 5 bases; junction bases not matched to a gene: 3. The CDR3 DNA is TGTGCCAGCAGTTTGGGACAGGGGTGGTATGGCTACACCTTC. Translation: CASSLGQGWYGYTF.

This chain uses TRBV20-1 with TRBJ2-3; the D call may be TRBD1 or TRBD2 (6 bases each). The V and J ends lost 6 bases and 7 bases respectively, with 23 bases between them. CDR1 and CDR2 (germline): DFQATT, SNEGSKA (reference sequence). CDR3 length equals 15 residues. The CDR3 region has the DNA TGCAGTGCCTTAGAAGGGGGACTCCCGACGAATACGCAGTATTTT. Translating gives CSALEGGLPTNTQYF.

The chain joins TRBV29-1 to TRBJ2-6; unclear D gene. Germline V CDR1 and CDR2: SQVTM, ANQGSEA. This CDR3 spans 15 amino acids. Trimming shortened V by 1 base and J by 0 bases, and 7 bases separated the two germline ends. The CDR3 DNA sequence: TGCAGCGTTGAAGGCAGCAGCTCTGGGGCCAACGTCCTGACTTTC. It is translated as CSVEGSSSGANVLTF.

The chain employs TRBV11-2 and TRBJ2-7; TRBD2 matches 13 bases. With V trimmed by 5 bases and J by 2 bases, 6 bases remained unmatched. The CDR3 extends over 16 amino acids. The germline CDR1 and CDR2 sequences are SGHAT and FQNNGV. CDR3: CASSPYTSGGAYEQYF. The CDR3 DNA reads TGTGCCAGCAGCCCCTATACTAGCGGGGGGGCCTACGAGCAGTACTTC. The full variable domain, completed using reference TRBV11-2 and TRBJ2-7, is EAGVAQSPRYKIIEKRQSVAFWCNPISGHATLYWYQQILGQGPKLLIQFQNNGVVDDSQLPKDRFSAERLKGVDSTLKIQPAKLEDSAVYLCASSPYTSGGAYEQYFGPGTRLTVT.

This clonotype has only a few counts. The rearrangement uses TRBV12-3 or TRBV12-4 and TRBJ1-4, with 9 bases aligning to TRBD1. This CDR3 is built from 14 residues. Trimming at V came to 2 bases and at J to 7 bases, leaving 2 bases not matched to a gene. The CDR3 DNA is TGTGCCAGCAGTTTACAGGACAGGGGTGAAAAACTGTTTTTT. Translation gives CASSLQDRGEKLFF.